This T cell receptor (beta chain) derives from a study of blood T cell repertoires in COVID-19. As for the study in general: There were acute and convalescent COVID-19 samples, and they came from the United States, Italy and Spain. T cells, B-cell-depleted T cells, or PBMCs supplied cDNA or gDNA.

Clones were read by immunoSEQ multiplex PCR, and TCRdb kept only the in-frame ones, dropping some. Of approximately 150,000 clones in the sample, 88% were seen once. One Seattle source followed patients from active infection through their disease course. This clone was found many times. The clonotype was recovered from a human donor with COVID-19, enrolled during active disease. The donor label of this sample is uncertain. Sequenced sample: peripheral blood.

The CDR3 loop reads CAAGLNLNEQFF. CDR3 in DNA: TGTGCCGCCGGGTTAAATCTAAATGAGCAGTTCTTC. The chain combines TRBV27 with TRBJ2-1; D gene unclear. The CDR3 has 12 amino acids. Trimming took 11 bases from V and 7 from J, leaving 15 bases between them. Germline CDR1 MNHEY, CDR2 SMNVEV (reference sequence).